The source of this T cell receptor (beta chain) is a study of blood T cell repertoires in COVID-19. In the study overall: Sources were T cells, B-cell-depleted T cells, or PBMCs; the material itself was cDNA or gDNA.

The V and J ends lost 7 bases and 3 bases respectively, with 7 bases between them. This CDR3 is built from 12 residues. Germline CDR1 is LGHNT and CDR2 is FRNRAP. Seattle patients were enrolled while actively infected and followed longitudinally. Authors' methods: Reference gene primers were amplified, and this amplification served to estimate nucleated cell counts. Only in-frame clones appear in the TCRdb table, and some are missing; sequencing was by immunoSEQ multiplex PCR. V and J calls and clone size follow that table, whereas D and trimming were derived from the DNA. Of about 200,000 clones listed, about four fifths are singletons.

This TCR was recovered from a woman older than 75 with COVID-19, enrolled during active disease. This chain uses TRBV12-5 with TRBJ1-3; D remains unclear. The sequenced sample consisted of peripheral blood. DNA of the CDR3: TGTGCTAGTGCAGGAGGTGGAAACACCATATATTTT. It encodes CASAGGGNTIYF.